This entry lists 12 T cell receptor beta chains sequenced from one sample in a study of blood T cell repertoires in COVID-19 (TCRdb year 2020). The library was obtained by the immunoSEQ multiplex PCR assay. Imported from immuneACCESS, the table was reduced by TCRdb to in-frame sequences with V and J called. These copies leave out some clones; in studies compared against another copy, an unresolved V gene accounts for under half, and the cause of the remainder is not known. The sample table holds 250,000 to 300,000 clones, of which 65% to 90% were seen once. The ten largest clones take up around a sixth of the sample. Sequencing used PBMCs or T cells enriched from blood (not recorded which). These receptors all come from a man in his late teens or twenties who had recovered from COVID-19.

The rearrangement joins TRBV2 to TRBJ1-2; tentative D call: TRBD1 (6 bases). The CDR3 has 12 amino acids. Trimming cost V 3 bases and J 5 bases, with 7 bases left between them. Per germline, CDR1 SNHLY and CDR2 FYNNEI. Here the CDR3 DNA reads TGTGCCAGCAGTGAGACAGGTTATGGCTACACCTTC. Its protein is CASSETGYGYTF.

This clone has just one count. J is TRBJ1-5 and V is TRBV7-2; TRBD1 agrees at 10 bases. CDR3 length: 15 residues. Germline assignment: CDR1 SGHTA and CDR2 FQGNSA. J gave up 2 bases and V 6 bases, and 4 bases lay outside the gene matches. The CDR3 spells CASRAGTGGNQPQHF. CDR3 bases: TGTGCCAGCAGGGCCGGGACAGGGGGCAATCAGCCCCAGCATTTT.

The gene calls are TRBV28 and TRBJ1-1, with D maybe TRBD1 (5 bases). V lost 2 bases, J lost 5 bases, and 9 bases lay in between. CDR1 is MDHEN, CDR2 SYDVKM, per germline. There are 13 residues in the CDR3. CDR3: CASSLDRLTEAFF. In DNA form, the CDR3 reads TGTGCCAGCAGTTTAGACAGATTAACTGAAGCTTTCTTT.

The CDR3 sequence is CASSQETVKWYF. The CDR3 DNA sequence: TGTGCCAGCAGCCAAGAAACAGTGAAGTGGTACTTC. The chain employs TRBV3-1 (or the pseudogene TRBV3-2) and TRBJ2-5; D remains unclear. The CDR3 consists of 12 residues. CDR1 LGHDT and CDR2 YNNKEL come from the germline V gene (reference sequence). V dropped 0 bases and J dropped 13 bases, with 12 bases sitting between them.

The chain combines TRBV30 with TRBJ1-3; TRBD1 agrees at 8 bases. V lost 3 bases and J lost 2; bases outside the gene matches: 3. Per germline, CDR1 GTSNPN and CDR2 SVGIG (reference sequence). The CDR3 sequence is 14 residues long. The CDR3 region is CAWSRGHAGNTIYF. The CDR3 DNA is TGTGCCTGGAGCAGGGGGCACGCTGGAAACACCATATATTTT. The whole variable domain, remainder taken from reference TRBV30 and TRBJ1-3, is SQTIHQWPATLVQPVGSPLSLECTVEGTSNPNLYWYRQAAGRGLQLLFYSVGIGQISSEVPQNLSASRPQDRQFILSSKKLLLSDSGFYLCAWSRGHAGNTIYFGEGSWLTVV.

The chain recombines TRBV30 with TRBJ1-2; no clear D. V was cut by 0 bases and J by 2 bases, with 13 bases left in between. Germline CDR1 and CDR2: GTSNPN and SVGIG (reference sequence). The CDR3 spans 15 residues. CDR3 residues: CAWSVGGSENYGYTF. CDR3 DNA: TGTGCCTGGAGTGTAGGAGGTTCTGAGAACTATGGCTACACCTTC.

This rearrangement joins TRBV18 to TRBJ1-2, with 8 bases aligning to TRBD1. CDR3 length: 14 residues. Germline loops: CDR1 KGHSH, CDR2 LQKENI. V shed 2 bases and J 4 bases; nucleotides not matched to a gene: 3. CDR3 in DNA: TGTGCCAGCTCACCAGACAGGGGTAGCTATGGCTACACCTTC. Encoded protein: CASSPDRGSYGYTF.

The gene calls are TRBV29-1 and TRBJ1-1, with 8 bases matching TRBD1. V lost 4 bases and J lost 3; bases outside the gene matches: 7. This CDR3 is 14 amino acids long. Looked up from germline, CDR1 is SQVTM and CDR2 is ANQGSEA. This chain's CDR3 is CSVVGDRLYTEAFF. The CDR3 DNA reads as TGCAGCGTTGTGGGGGACAGGTTGTACACTGAAGCTTTCTTT. The variable domain in full, completed from reference TRBV29-1 and TRBJ1-1, reads SAVISQKPSRDICQRGTSLTIQCQVDSQVTMMFWYRQQPGQSLTLIATANQGSEATYESGFVIDKFPISRPNLTFSTLTVSNMSPEDSSIYLCSVVGDRLYTEAFFGQGTRLTVV.

This clone was counted once. Sequence at one end of the junction differs from germline and may be a read error. The chain employs TRBV12-3 or TRBV12-4 and TRBJ2-7; 8 bases are shared with TRBD2. The CDR3 consists of 11 residues. DNA of the CDR3: TGTGCCAGCAGCCACCCTGCACTAGCGGACTTC. Protein product: CASSHPALADF.

This rearrangement joins TRBV11-1 to TRBJ1-3, with D possibly TRBD1 on 6 matching bases. V gave up 6 bases and J gave up 0 bases, with 12 bases separating them. Germline loops: CDR1 SGHAT, CDR2 FQDESV (reference sequence). The CDR3 has 15 residues. Here the CDR3 DNA reads TGTGCCAGCAGTGGTGGACAGCTCTCTGGAAACACCATATATTTT. This codes for CASSGGQLSGNTIYF.

V usage is TRBV15 and J usage is TRBJ1-4, with D perhaps TRBD1 (5 bases). CDR1 is LNHNV and CDR2 is YYDKDF in the germline V gene (reference sequence). Trimming removed 5 bases from V and 2 bases from J, with 12 bases in between. The CDR3 totals 15 residues. DNA for the CDR3: TGTGCCACCAGCGGGGGGTCCGCGACTAATGAAAAACTGTTTTTT. Translating it yields CATSGGSATNEKLFF.

This clone was seen a single time. This chain joins TRBV11-2 and TRBJ2-3, with 8 bases lining up with TRBD2. The germline CDR1 and CDR2 sequences are SGHAT and FQNNGV. The CDR3 runs 15 residues. The junction had 5 bases not matched to a gene; V was cut back by 5 bases and J by 1 base. CDR3 region: CASSHVAGRTDTQYF. The CDR3 coding sequence is TGTGCCAGCAGCCATGTAGCGGGGCGCACAGATACGCAGTATTTT.